This TCR beta chain was recovered during a study of Graves' ophthalmopathy and Graves' hyperthyroidism (dated by TCRdb to the late 2010s). About the study as a whole: Hyperthyroidism was defined as stable when no progression to ophthalmopathy occurred within 18 months of follow-up. In total, 135 blood samples were TCR-sequenced: around 42 ophthalmopathy, about 75 hyperthyroidism and approximately 17 hyperthyroidism-to-ophthalmopathy patients. In roughly 6 hyperthyroidism patients, T-cell repertoires of thyroid tissue and blood were compared. For independent validation, a separate cohort was made up of some 19 hyperthyroidism patients plus 17 patients who later progressed from hyperthyroidism to ophthalmopathy. To explore V-J signatures that distinguish ophthalmopathy from hyperthyroidism, a discovery set of around 100 patients was enrolled, made up of 43 with ophthalmopathy and around 60 with stable hyperthyroidism. After sampling, hyperthyroidism patients received methimazole starting at 30 mg daily, and ophthalmopathy patients received high-dose intravenous methylprednisolone. TCR beta repertoire signatures were used to distinguish Graves' ophthalmopathy from Graves' hyperthyroidism and to predict progression to ophthalmopathy. Results and caveats for the whole study, not just this receptor: Sample size was not predetermined statistically, and investigators were not blinded to group allocation. In validation, the model predicted ophthalmopathy progression with about 70% sensitivity and roughly 72% specificity; approximately 12 predicted patients were CT-confirmed with GO in a median of approximately six months. Most expanded thyroid clonotypes with frequency above 0.001 were also detected in blood, suggesting blood repertoires may reflect the thyroid immune response. In cross-validation, the 13-signature model distinguished ophthalmopathy from stable hyperthyroidism with less than 90% sensitivity and around 84% specificity, while in the test set the corresponding values were about 80% and 75%.

Hyperthyroidism patients were newly diagnosed, were aged 18 to 65 years, and had a disease duration under 2 months. Patients were excluded if they had other autoimmune diseases, uncontrolled infections, pregnancy or lactation. Clinical symptoms, serum thyroxine, TRAb, thyroid ultrasound and orbital computed tomography were used for diagnosis. Total RNA was extracted using Trizol reagent, and RNA quality was checked on an Agilent 2100 Bioanalyzer. The CDR3 numbers 15 residues from cysteine through phenylalanine. This entry keeps only the CDR3 DNA: 45 bases, framed from base 1. Via the germline V gene, CDR1 is MNHNS and CDR2 SASEGT. V sheds 5 bases and J sheds 2 bases, leaving 16 bases between their ends. For repertoire sequencing, TCR beta CDR3 regions were amplified from RNA transcripts. The first round of RT-PCR was done with HTBI primers and the Qiagen OneStep RT-PCR kit, and was followed by a second round of multiplex PCR, then size selection and purification. Libraries were sequenced on an Illumina HiSeq2000 using paired-end 100 bp reads. In the original analysis: SOAPnuke was used for read processing, and reads with adapters, uncalled bases, a mean Phred below 15, or no exact constant-primer or identifier match were discarded. COPE v1.2.5 was used to merge high-quality paired reads. Each unique nucleotide sequence was defined as a clonotype, and clonotypes were aligned to IMGT TRB V, D and J references with MiTCR v1.1. The analysis was limited to V-J combinations with a frequency above 0.0001, which together covered approximately 99% of the repertoires. A TCR clonal expansion and chaos score per V-J combination was defined as the ratio of F50 clonal expansion to chaos observed in the TCRdist matrix. Features were reduced by Welch's t-statistics and random forest to 10 to 15 V-J combinations, which fed a naive Bayes classifier. The similarity between thyroid and blood repertoires was quantified using the Morisita-Horn index. The raw public reads went through TCRdb reprocessing: fastp at Q25, MiXCR clone calling, in-frame beta chains kept. Each entry is one CDR3 protein sequence, shown with its most common DNA and genes. These V and J calls derive from TCRdb rather than the authors' analysis. The sample records 500,000 to 700,000 distinct CDR3 sequences, about 40% of which are singletons. Clones ranked in the top ten supply about 4.2% of the sample.

As regards this clonotype: The clone's antigen remains unknown. A much larger clone is a single base away; this may be a read error.

The rearranged segments are TRBV6-1 and TRBJ2-7; the D gene identity is not certain. What was sequenced was peripheral blood or thyroid tissue (not recorded which). The sequence derives from an adult man with Graves' hyperthyroidism. The nucleotides are TGTGCCAGCAGTTCCCTCACCCAACGAGCCTACGAGCAGTACTTC. Translation gives CASSSLTQRAYEQYF.